A single T cell receptor (beta chain) is shown here with its context. Its antigen remains unidentified. The CDR3 runs to 17 residues. Trimming cost V 6 bases and J 2 bases, with 20 bases left between them. Germline CDR1 reads SNHLY; CDR2 reads FYNNEI. The data originate from a study of cytomegalovirus exposure and HLA in healthy donors. Study-level findings and limits: Analysis was carried out at a later point, and it linked a missense DCLRE1C variant to TCR beta V- and J-gene trimming. The investigators catalogued some 160 TCR beta chains as cytomegalovirus-associated. Confirmation was obtained in vitro that a few CMV-associated chains are specific for CMV antigens. Sequencing likely produced, as an artifact, a cluster of highly shared sequence variants.

Use of 60 Vbeta and 13 Jbeta primers characterized the PCR. This table comes from immunoSEQ multiplex PCR, and its TCRdb copy is limited to in-frame clones, with some not included. This table has about 130,000 clones, approximately 78% appearing once. The receptor comes from a human donor in good health. This chain connects TRBV2 to TRBJ1-3; D remains ambiguous. Source material: PBMCs. CDR3 sequence: CASSAPRGQRAGNTIYF. The CDR3 nucleotides read TGTGCCAGCAGCGCCCCTCGGGGTCAAAGGGCTGGAAACACCATATATTTT.